Listed here are 18 T cell receptor beta chains from one sample, sequenced in a study of PD-1 blockade in mismatch repair-deficient tumors. Using immunoSEQ multiplex PCR, the repertoire was profiled, and TCRdb retains in-frame clones only, with some absent. Here the sample spans approximately 100,000 clones, approximately 80% being singletons. The starting material was peripheral blood, obtained 35 to 37 weeks after starting pembrolizumab. The origin of the receptors is an adult with mismatch repair-deficient cancer.

The table lists this clone with a count of one. The chain is built from TRBV5-1 and TRBJ2-5; D possibly corresponds to TRBD2 (5 bases). V shed 0 bases and J shed 7 bases, with 16 bases lying between them. This CDR3 has 15 amino acids. Germline V gene lookup returns CDR1 SGHRS and CDR2 YFSETQ. This CDR3 reads CASSLDRSGSGTQYF. CDR3 DNA sequence: TGCGCCAGCAGCTTGGACCGGAGCGGCTCGGGGACCCAGTACTTC.

The chain employs TRBV5-5 and TRBJ2-1; 10 bases map to TRBD2. The CDR3 has 13 amino acids. Germline assignment: CDR1 SGHKS and CDR2 YYEKEE (reference sequence). Trimming cost V 2 bases and J 9 bases; bases outside gene matches: 2. CDR3 sequence: CASSFSGRTEQFF. In DNA, the CDR3 is TGTGCCAGCAGCTTTAGCGGGAGGACTGAGCAGTTCTTC.

The rearrangement uses TRBV27 and TRBJ2-3; 9 bases align to TRBD2. The CDR3 sequence is 15 residues long. V lost 5 bases and J lost 2; bases outside the gene matches: 5. CDR1 MNHEY and CDR2 SMNVEV come from the germline V gene (reference sequence). In nucleotides, the CDR3 is TGTGCCAGCAGTGACGGACTAGCGCTCACAGATACGCAGTATTTT. Translating it yields CASSDGLALTDTQYF.

In DNA form, the CDR3 reads TGTGCCAGTAGTATGAGTGGCCGCCGGGGTGAGACCCAGTACTTC. Amino acid sequence: CASSMSGRRGETQYF. The chain joins TRBV19 to TRBJ2-5; D is possibly TRBD2 (5 bases). The CDR3 is 15 amino acids. Germline assignment: CDR1 LNHDA and CDR2 SQIVND (reference sequence). Trimming removed 3 bases at V and 5 bases at J, with 16 bases between. The entire variable domain, with the rest obtained from reference TRBV19 and TRBJ2-5, is as follows: DGGITQSPKYLFRKEGQNVTLSCEQNLNHDAMYWYRQDPGQGLRLIYYSQIVNDFQKGDIAEGYSVSREKKESFPLTVTSAQKNPTAFYLCASSMSGRRGETQYFGPGTRLLVL.

The table lists this clone with a count of one. The chain joins TRBV5-8 to TRBJ1-3; D not resolved. Germline V gives CDR1 SGHTS, CDR2 YDEGEE. This CDR3 has 14 residues. V lost 0 bases and J lost 7, with 11 bases in between. DNA of the CDR3: TGTGCCAGCAGCTTGGGAGGGTACGGGAACACCATATATTTT. It specifies CASSLGGYGNTIYF.

The chain is built from TRBV7-6 and TRBJ1-1; D is unresolved. This CDR3 region has 12 residues. V lost 5 bases and J 7 bases, leaving 11 bases between the germline ends. Germline V gene lookup returns CDR1 SGHVS and CDR2 FNYEAQ. In nucleotides, the CDR3 is TGTGCCAGCAGCGTGGACGGCATTGAAGCTTTCTTT. It specifies CASSVDGIEAFF.

This chain uses TRBV30 with TRBJ1-4; no clear D gene. CDR1 and CDR2 from the germline V gene are GTSNPN and SVGIG (reference sequence). V dropped 2 bases and J dropped 7 bases, with 8 bases sitting between them. There are 12 residues in the CDR3. CDR3 residues: CAWSTEREKLFF. The DNA of the CDR3 is TGTGCCTGGAGTACAGAACGTGAAAAACTGTTTTTT.

The chain carries TRBV27 and TRBJ1-3; possibly TRBD1 for D (6 bases). The V gene lost 4 bases and the J gene lost 0 bases, with 10 bases spanning the gap. CDR1 is MNHEY, CDR2 SMNVEV, per germline (reference sequence). The CDR3 covers 15 residues. CDR3 sequence reads: CASSSRGHSGNTIYF. CDR3 nucleotide sequence: TGTGCCAGCAGTTCCCGGGGACACTCTGGAAACACCATATATTTT.

The V call is TRBV4-1, the J call TRBJ2-7; TRBD1 is a possible D gene (5 bases). The V gene lost 0 bases and the J gene lost 4 bases, with 13 bases spanning the gap. The CDR3 has 15 amino acids. Germline V gives CDR1 MGHRA, CDR2 YSYEKL. CDR3 coding DNA: TGCGCCAGCAGCCAAGATGACAGCCGATCATACGAGCAGTACTTC. Protein sequence: CASSQDDSRSYEQYF.

The chain couples TRBV11-2 to TRBJ2-7, with D unresolved. This CDR3 has 11 residues. Germline CDR1 is SGHAT and CDR2 is FQNNGV. V was cut by 1 base and J by 4 bases, with 2 bases left in between. The CDR3 is CASSLAYEQYF. The DNA of the CDR3 is TGTGCCAGCAGCTTAGCATACGAGCAGTACTTC. Full variable domain (missing parts from reference TRBV11-2 and TRBJ2-7): EAGVAQSPRYKIIEKRQSVAFWCNPISGHATLYWYQQILGQGPKLLIQFQNNGVVDDSQLPKDRFSAERLKGVDSTLKIQPAKLEDSAVYLCASSLAYEQYFGPGTRLTVT.

This clone was counted a single time. The V and J genes are TRBV9 and TRBJ2-7; tentatively, D is TRBD1 (5 bases). V was pared by 0 bases and J by 2 bases, with 9 bases between. The germline V gene encodes CDR1 SGDLS and CDR2 YYNGEE. The CDR3 extends over 14 amino acids. The DNA for the CDR3 is TGTGCCAGCAGCGTAGATCAGGGCGCCTACGAGCAGTACTTC. Protein product: CASSVDQGAYEQYF. The whole variable domain, remainder taken from reference TRBV9 and TRBJ2-7, is DSGVTQTPKHLITATGQRVTLRCSPRSGDLSVYWYQQSLDQGLQFLIQYYNGEERAKGNILERFSAQQFPDLHSELNLSSLELGDSALYFCASSVDQGAYEQYFGPGTRLTVT.

The chain recombines TRBV18 with TRBJ2-7, with TRBD1 identical over 7 bases. From germline, CDR1 is KGHSH and CDR2 LQKENI. The CDR3 covers 14 residues. With 3 bases clipped from V and 9 bases from J, the junction kept 11 bases outside the gene matches. Written as DNA, the CDR3 is TGTGCCAGCTCACCGAGGGACAGCTACCGGGGGCAGTACTTC. Translated: CASSPRDSYRGQYF.

The genes are TRBV5-1 and TRBJ2-2; TRBD1 agrees at 7 bases. Germline V gene lookup returns CDR1 SGHRS and CDR2 YFSETQ. V trimming: 5 bases; J trimming: 6 bases; junction bases outside the gene matches: 16. This CDR3 has 17 residues. The CDR3 protein is CASRLKTGDIGSGELFF. The CDR3 coding sequence is TGCGCCAGCAGACTTAAAACAGGGGATATAGGGTCCGGGGAGCTGTTTTTT.

The chain is built from TRBV5-1 and TRBJ2-7, with D uncertain. Germline V gives CDR1 SGHRS, CDR2 YFSETQ. V shed 1 base and J shed 3 bases, with 11 bases lying between them. The CDR3 sequence is 14 residues long. This CDR3 reads CASSLQRHNYEQYF. CDR3 coding DNA: TGCGCCAGCAGCTTGCAGAGACACAACTACGAGCAGTACTTC.

This sequence joins TRBV18 and TRBJ2-7; 11 bases fit TRBD2. This CDR3 region has 15 residues. Germline-derived CDR1 and CDR2 are KGHSH and LQKENI. V shed 2 bases, J shed 2 bases, and the junction held 2 bases outside the gene matches. The CDR3 DNA follows: TGTGCCAGCTCACCAATAGCGGGAGGGCCCTACGAGCAGTACTTC. Translated: CASSPIAGGPYEQYF.

This chain joins TRBV11-2 and TRBJ1-1; D is uncertain. Trimming removed 3 bases from V and 0 bases from J, with 8 bases in between. CDR3 size: 14 residues. The germline gives CDR1 SGHAT, CDR2 FQNNGV. CDR3 in DNA: TGTGCCAGCAGCTTCTCACTGTTGAACACTGAAGCTTTCTTT. Translating it yields CASSFSLLNTEAFF.

The chain couples TRBV7-9 to TRBJ2-7; 7 nucleotides match TRBD2. The CDR3 is 16 residues long. J lost 0 bases, V lost 1 base, and 6 bases had no gene match. Germline loops: CDR1 SEHNR, CDR2 FQNEAQ (reference sequence). In nucleotides, the CDR3 is TGTGCCAGCAGCTTAGTCTCTTCTAGCGGCTCCTACGAGCAGTACTTC. Amino acid sequence: CASSLVSSSGSYEQYF. The full variable domain, its missing parts supplied by reference TRBV7-9 and TRBJ2-7, is DTGVSQNPRHKITKRGQNVTFRCDPISEHNRLYWYRQTLGQGPEFLTYFQNEAQLEKSRLLSDRFSAERPKGSFSTLEIQRTEQGDSAMYLCASSLVSSSGSYEQYFGPGTRLTVT.

The rearrangement uses TRBV9 and TRBJ1-3; D is ambiguous. V shed 4 bases and J shed 1 base, with 9 bases lying between them. The CDR3 contains 14 residues. CDR1 is SGDLS and CDR2 is YYNGEE in the germline V gene. The CDR3 spells CASSPLGSGNTIYF. CDR3 nucleotides: TGTGCCAGCAGCCCATTGGGGTCTGGAAACACCATATATTTT.